The 8 T cell receptor beta chains in this list originate from one sample, sequenced in a study of cytomegalovirus exposure and HLA in healthy donors. Some clones are missing from TCRdb's copy, which holds only in-frame ones; the method was immunoSEQ multiplex PCR. The sample lists 130,000 or so clones, just under 90% occurring once. The sequenced material came from PBMCs. All receptors come from a woman under 40 in good health and CMV-seropositive.

The genes are TRBV7-2 and TRBJ2-3; 12 bases are shared with TRBD2. CDR1 and CDR2 from the germline V gene are SGHTA and FQGNSA. The CDR3 length is 16 residues. Unmatched junction bases numbered 6, after V lost 5 bases and J lost 3 bases. The CDR3 sequence is CASSQLAGGQTDTQYF. As DNA, the CDR3 is TGTGCCAGCAGCCAGCTAGCGGGGGGGCAGACAGATACGCAGTATTTT.

The chain combines TRBV10-3 with TRBJ1-5; D is undetermined. The CDR3 spans 13 residues. Germline values: CDR1 ENHRY, CDR2 SYGVKD. V was pared by 6 bases and J by 4 bases, with 10 bases between. In DNA, the CDR3 is TGTGCCATCAGAATAGAACTGAATCAGCCCCAGCATTTT. Its translation: CAIRIELNQPQHF.

This sequence joins TRBV5-6 and TRBJ1-1; D is possibly TRBD1 (6 bases). CDR3 size: 14 residues. Trimming removed 5 bases at V and 0 bases at J, with 11 bases between. Per the germline V gene, CDR1 is SGHDT and CDR2 is YYEEEE. CDR3 loop: CASSGTNLNTEAFF. The CDR3 bases are TGTGCCAGCAGTGGGACAAATCTGAACACTGAAGCTTTCTTT.

In this sample, this clone turned up a few times. The chain joins TRBV7-2 to TRBJ2-5; the match to TRBD2 covers 10 bases. The CDR3 runs to 16 residues. V lost 2 bases and J lost 4; bases outside the gene matches: 7. Germline assignment: CDR1 SGHTA and CDR2 FQGNSA. The CDR3 is CASSLSPAGGAETQYF. The CDR3 nucleotides read TGTGCCAGCAGCTTAAGTCCAGCGGGAGGGGCAGAGACCCAGTACTTC.

The CDR3 bases are TGTGCCAGCAGCCATGCCTCAGGGGATGGCTATGGCTACACCTTC. Translated: CASSHASGDGYGYTF. The rearrangement joins TRBV4-2 to TRBJ1-2; TRBD1 might be the D (6 bases). Trimming removed 3 bases at V and 4 bases at J, with 15 bases between. The CDR3 has 15 amino acids. Looked up from germline, CDR1 is LGHNA and CDR2 is YNFKEQ.

The V call is TRBV18, the J call TRBJ2-1; a possible D gene is TRBD1 (6 bases). The CDR3 is 16 residues long. Germline CDR1 and CDR2: KGHSH and LQKENI. Trimming stripped 0 bases from V and 4 bases from J, with 13 bases between. CDR3 sequence: CASSPPGQGSYNEQFF. CDR3 in DNA: TGTGCCAGCTCACCACCGGGACAAGGATCTTACAATGAGCAGTTCTTC. Based on the CDR3 plus reference TRBV18 and TRBJ2-1, the full variable domain is NAGVMQNPRHLVRRRGQEARLRCSPMKGHSHVYWYRQLPEEGLKFMVYLQKENIIDESGMPKERFSAEFPKEGPSILRIQQVVRGDSAAYFCASSPPGQGSYNEQFFGPGTRLTVL.

This chain uses TRBV28 with TRBJ2-7, with a weak D call TRBD1 (6 bases). This CDR3 contains 17 residues. V was clipped by 7 bases and J by 2 bases, with 24 bases between them. Germline CDR1 MDHEN, CDR2 SYDVKM. The CDR3 is CASNWVQGLPPPYEQYF. The CDR3 DNA reads as TGTGCCAGCAACTGGGTACAGGGCCTACCCCCCCCCTACGAGCAGTACTTC. Based on the CDR3 plus reference TRBV28 and TRBJ2-7, the full variable domain is DVKVTQSSRYLVKRTGEKVFLECVQDMDHENMFWYRQDPGLGLRLIYFSYDVKMKEKGDIPEGYSVSREKKERFSLILESASTNQTSMYLCASNWVQGLPPPYEQYFGPGTRLTVT.

J is TRBJ1-1 and V is TRBV5-4, with 7 nucleotides matching TRBD1. This CDR3 contains 15 residues. Germline V gene data show CDR1 as SGHNT and CDR2 as YYREEE (reference sequence). The J segment lost 0 bases and the V segment lost 4 bases, leaving 6 bases of the junction unmatched. The CDR3 reads CASSPYQGVNTEAFF. The CDR3 DNA follows: TGTGCCAGCAGCCCATACCAGGGGGTGAACACTGAAGCTTTCTTT.